This T cell receptor beta chain appears in the sequencing data of a study of T cells after yellow fever vaccination. A single record per CDR3 protein comes from TCRdb applying MiXCR to the 5' RACE reads. Found here are 450,000 to 550,000 distinct CDR3 sequences, roughly 22% of them singletons; the top ten hold roughly 16%. The V end was cut by 0 bases, the J end by 7 bases, with 12 bases between. Germline assignment: CDR1 SGHTA and CDR2 FQGNSA. The CDR3 extends over 14 amino acids. Study-level points and caveats: Researchers noted that a small share of clonotypes showed up in both CD4 and CD8 compartments.

As to this clonotype: No antigen is known for it.

This chain links TRBV7-2 with TRBJ1-2; D is unresolved. The sample consisted of PBMCs, taken roughly 20 days after the first yellow fever vaccination. The receptor comes from a man aged 18 to 29 who received the YFV17D yellow fever vaccine. CDR3 coding DNA: TGTGCCAGCAGCTTAGCGGTCAGATTAAGTGGCTACACCTTC. It yields the protein CASSLAVRLSGYTF.